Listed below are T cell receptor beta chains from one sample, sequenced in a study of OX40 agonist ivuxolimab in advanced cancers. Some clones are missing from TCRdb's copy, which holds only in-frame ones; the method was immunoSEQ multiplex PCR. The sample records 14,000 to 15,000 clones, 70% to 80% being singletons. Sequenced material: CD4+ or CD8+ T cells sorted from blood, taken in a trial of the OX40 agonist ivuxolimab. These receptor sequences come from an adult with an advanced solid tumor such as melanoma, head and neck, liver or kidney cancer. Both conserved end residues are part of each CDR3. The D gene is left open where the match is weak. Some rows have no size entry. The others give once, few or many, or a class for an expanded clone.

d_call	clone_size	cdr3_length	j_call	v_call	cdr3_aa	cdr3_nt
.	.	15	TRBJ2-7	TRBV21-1	CASPPGLPPPGEQYF	TGTGCCAGCCCCCCGGGACTCCCTCCTCCGGGTGAGCAGTACTTC
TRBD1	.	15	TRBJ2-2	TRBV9	CASSGDRVNTGELFF	TGTGCCAGCAGCGGGGACAGGGTTAACACCGGGGAGCTGTTTTTT
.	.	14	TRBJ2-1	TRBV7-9	CASMVQATLDEQFF	TGTGCCAGCATGGTACAGGCGACCCTGGATGAGCAGTTCTTC
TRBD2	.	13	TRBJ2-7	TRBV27	CASSPWGGYEQYF	TGTGCCAGCAGTCCCTGGGGGGGCTACGAGCAGTACTTC
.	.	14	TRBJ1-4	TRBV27	CASSLSWGGSLLFF	TGTGCCAGCAGTTTATCGTGGGGAGGCTCCTTACTGTTTTTT
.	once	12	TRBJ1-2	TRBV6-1	CASSEVEYGYTF	TGTGCCAGCAGTGAAGTTGAGTATGGCTACACCTTC
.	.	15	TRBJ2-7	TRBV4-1	CASSPSWSLSYEQYF	TGCGCCAGCAGCCCTTCTTGGTCCCTCTCCTACGAGCAGTACTTC
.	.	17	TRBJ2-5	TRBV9	CASSVVGSQGFQETQYF	TGTGCCAGCAGCGTAGTGGGGTCACAGGGATTCCAAGAGACCCAGTACTTC
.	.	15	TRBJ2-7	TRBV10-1	CASSESQAPRDEQYF	TGCGCCAGCAGTGAGTCCCAGGCTCCCCGGGACGAGCAGTACTTC
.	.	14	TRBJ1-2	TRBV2	CASSGRGTNYGYTF	TGTGCCAGCAGTGGACGGGGGACTAACTATGGCTACACCTTC
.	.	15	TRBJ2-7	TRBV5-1	CASRLAMPSSYEQYF	TGCGCCAGCAGATTGGCTATGCCTAGCTCCTACGAGCAGTACTTC
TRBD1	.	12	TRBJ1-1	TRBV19	CATHRGNTEAFF	TGTGCCACCCACAGGGGGAACACTGAAGCTTTCTTT
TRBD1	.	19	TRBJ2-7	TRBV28	CASSLQFRGQGLKPYEQYF	TGTGCCAGCAGTTTACAGTTTAGGGGACAGGGCCTTAAACCCTACGAGCAGTACTTC
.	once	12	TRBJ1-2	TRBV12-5	CASGLEGPASHF	TGTGCTAGTGGTTTAGAGGGACCCGCATCCCATTTC
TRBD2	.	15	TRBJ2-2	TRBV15	CATSREAGGPGELFF	TGTGCCACCAGCAGAGAAGCGGGAGGGCCCGGGGAGCTGTTTTTT
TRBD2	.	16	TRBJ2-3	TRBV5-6	CASSFMTSGLTDTQYF	TGTGCCAGCAGCTTTATGACTAGCGGACTCACAGATACGCAGTATTTT
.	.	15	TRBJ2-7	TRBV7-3	CASSKNTTGPYEQYF	TGTGCCAGCAGCAAGAACACCACTGGGCCTTACGAGCAGTACTTC
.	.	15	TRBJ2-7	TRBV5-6	CASSPFRFGVYEQYF	TGTGCCAGCAGCCCTTTCCGCTTTGGGGTGTACGAGCAGTACTTC
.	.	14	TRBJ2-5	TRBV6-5	CASSYISRKETQYF	TGTGCCAGCAGTTACATTTCCAGAAAAGAGACCCAGTACTTC
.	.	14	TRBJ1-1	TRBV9	CASSVEGENTEAFF	TGTGCCAGCAGCGTAGAAGGAGAGAACACTGAAGCTTTCTTT
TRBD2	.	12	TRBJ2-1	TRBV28	CASSMGGNEQFF	TGTGCCAGCAGTATGGGGGGGAATGAGCAGTTCTTC
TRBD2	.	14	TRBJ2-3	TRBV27	CASNSGLDTDTQYF	TGTGCCAGCAACTCGGGACTAGACACAGATACGCAGTATTTT
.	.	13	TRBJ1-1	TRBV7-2	CASSMGMGTEAFF	TGTGCCAGCAGCATGGGAATGGGCACTGAAGCTTTCTTT
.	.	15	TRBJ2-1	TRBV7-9	CASSLTVLTYNEQFF	TGTGCCAGCAGCTTAACGGTCCTCACCTACAATGAGCAGTTCTTC
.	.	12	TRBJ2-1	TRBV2	CAIAEGLNEQFF	TGTGCCATAGCGGAGGGTCTCAATGAGCAGTTCTTC
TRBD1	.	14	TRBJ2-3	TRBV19	CASSLTGGGDTQYF	TGTGCCAGTAGTCTGACAGGGGGTGGCGATACGCAGTATTTT
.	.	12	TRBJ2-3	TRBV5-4	CASSFRPDTQYF	TGTGCCAGCAGCTTTCGCCCAGATACGCAGTATTTT
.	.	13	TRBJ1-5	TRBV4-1	CASSLTMVQPQHF	TGCGCCAGCAGCCTCACGATGGTGCAGCCCCAGCATTTT
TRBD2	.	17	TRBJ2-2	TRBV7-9	CASSKLAGGPGTGELFF	TGTGCCAGCAGCAAACTAGCGGGAGGGCCGGGCACCGGGGAGCTGTTTTTT
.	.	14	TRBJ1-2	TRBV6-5	CASSPGQTNYGYTF	TGTGCCAGCAGCCCGGGACAAACTAACTATGGCTACACCTTC
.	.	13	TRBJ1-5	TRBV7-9	CASSLGTGQPQHF	TGTGCCAGCAGCTTGGGTACAGGACAGCCCCAGCATTTT
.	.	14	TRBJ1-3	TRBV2	CASSDVDSGNTIYF	TGTGCCAGCAGTGATGTGGACTCTGGAAACACCATATATTTT
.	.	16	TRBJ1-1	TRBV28	CASSLQIGRSNTEAFF	TGTGCCAGCAGTTTACAGATTGGACGCTCGAACACTGAAGCTTTCTTT
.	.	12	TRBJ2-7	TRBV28	CASSGGNYEQYF	TGTGCCAGCAGTGGGGGCAACTACGAGCAGTACTTC
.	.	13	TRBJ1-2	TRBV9	CASSEAWAGGYTF	TGTGCCAGCAGTGAAGCGTGGGCAGGTGGCTACACCTTC
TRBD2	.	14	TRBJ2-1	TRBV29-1	CSVEGEGSYNEQFF	TGCAGCGTTGAAGGGGAGGGCTCCTACAATGAGCAGTTCTTC
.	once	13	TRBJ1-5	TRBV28	CASSFGGYQPQHF	TGTGCCAGCAGTTTCGGAGGATATCAGCCCCAGCATTTT
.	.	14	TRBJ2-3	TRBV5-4	CASSFGRATDTQYF	TGTGCCAGCAGCTTCGGCAGGGCCACAGATACGCAGTATTTT
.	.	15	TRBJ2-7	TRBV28	CASSLLVGEGYEQYF	TGTGCCAGCAGTTTATTGGTAGGGGAAGGGTACGAGCAGTACTTC
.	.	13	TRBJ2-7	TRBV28	CASRLGRAYEQYF	TGTGCCAGCAGACTGGGACGAGCCTACGAGCAGTACTTC
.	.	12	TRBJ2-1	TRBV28	CASSLRARGQFF	TGTGCCAGCAGTTTAAGAGCGCGTGGGCAGTTCTTC
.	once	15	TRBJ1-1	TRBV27	CASSLSTGALTEAFF	TGTGCCAGCAGTTTATCGACGGGGGCGCTCACTGAAGCTTTCTTT
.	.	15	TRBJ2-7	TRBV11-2	CASSLDLGRSYEQYF	TGTGCCAGCAGCTTAGATCTCGGCAGGTCCTACGAGCAGTACTTC
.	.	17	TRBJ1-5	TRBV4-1	CASSQELTLGGNQPQHF	TGCGCCAGCAGCCAAGAACTAACGCTTGGCGGGAATCAGCCCCAGCATTTT
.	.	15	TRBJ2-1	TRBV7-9	CASTQGASAYNEQFF	TGTGCCAGCACCCAAGGGGCTAGCGCTTACAATGAGCAGTTCTTC
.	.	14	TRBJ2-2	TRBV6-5	CASSYSTGPGELFF	TGTGCCAGCAGTTACTCTACAGGGCCCGGGGAGCTGTTTTTT
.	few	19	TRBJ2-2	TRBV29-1	CSVLGDNQARETYTGELFF	TGCAGCGTCCTGGGGGACAACCAGGCACGAGAGACTTACACCGGGGAGCTGTTTTTT
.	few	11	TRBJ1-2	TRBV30	CAWMDWDGYTF	TGTGCCTGGATGGATTGGGATGGCTACACCTTC
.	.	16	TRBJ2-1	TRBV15	CATSRLFVGSYNEQFF	TGTGCCACCAGCAGACTGTTTGTAGGCTCCTACAATGAGCAGTTCTTC
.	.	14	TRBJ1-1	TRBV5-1	CASSLEGGNTEAFF	TGCGCCAGCAGCTTGGAAGGGGGGAACACTGAAGCTTTCTTT
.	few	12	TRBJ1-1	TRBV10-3	CAISESGSEAFF	TGTGCCATCAGTGAGTCCGGGTCTGAAGCTTTCTTT